This record covers a single TCR beta chain. In this sample, this clonotype turned up a few times. This clone's antigen is unknown. There are no base qualities to consult, and no much larger clone falls within one base. The label giving this sample's time point can be read as: patch test 2, 6 weeks after DPC sensitization. Interpreted using the paper, the treatment or condition label stands for: therapeutic diphenylcyclopropenone sensitization with weekly scalp DPC. At every patch-test visit, the blood draw took place before the patch test was put on. Eligible patients were aged 18 to 70, diagnosed with alopecia, deemed suitable for DPC therapy, and excluded if pregnant. Total RNA was extracted from unfractionated whole blood that had been collected in Tempus Blood RNA tubes. Via the germline V gene, CDR1 is SGDLS and CDR2 YYNGEE. The CDR3, from cysteine to phenylalanine, totals 14 residues. Left in the record is the CDR3 DNA by itself, 42 bases read in frame from the first base. V and J lose 0 bases and 4 bases, and a span of 10 bases separates them.

Library construction relied on RACE. Sequencing was performed on a NextSeq 500. Library preparation attached unique molecular identifiers to individual cDNA molecules for quantitative, reproducible TCR counting. From each blood RNA sample, both TCR alpha and TCR beta chains were sequenced. As for the authors' bioinformatics: The median number of TCRs per sample was roughly 94,000, ranging from about 23,224 to 750,000. The Decombinator software suite was used to annotate V, J and CDR3 in the TCR reads. For PS versus PT1 abundance plots, all samples were subsampled to the same number of TCRs (28,000). TCRs were defined as expanded if absent before sensitization and observed at least eight times at the 2-week time point. TCRdb redid the processing of the public reads, applying fastp at Q25 and MiXCR, and retained in-frame beta chains. CDR3 protein sequences are deduplicated, and each keeps its most common genes and DNA. V and J calls and clone size were set by TCRdb, not the authors. The sample has roughly 30,000 distinct CDR3 sequences on record, over 9% of them singletons. Approximately 6.9% of the sample belongs to the ten largest clones.

The data were taken from a study of human T cells and chemical hapten exposure (dated by TCRdb to about 2021). About the full investigation: For sensitization, 2% DPC in acetone was applied to a 2 cm by 2 cm area of upper inner arm skin. Most of the patients in the cohort were female, and the cohort covered alopecia areata with under or over 50% scalp involvement, alopecia totalis and alopecia universalis. Patch testing on the upper back used Finn chambers containing 0.01% DPC, with scoring done after 6 days according to International Contact Dermatitis Research Group standards. In alopecia patients, the study followed how the peripheral blood TCR repertoire changed in vivo over primary and secondary sensitization to diphenylcyclopropenone (DPC), a hapten. Libraries were pooled for sequencing, and per-sample TCR yields varied mainly because of small differences in library volumes within the pool. Patient blood was sampled pre-sensitization (week 0) and at 2, 6 and about 24 weeks after DPC sensitization. Patients additionally received weekly therapeutic DPC doses to the scalp throughout the approximately 24-week study period. For TCR sequencing, blood came from 25 to 35 alopecia patients at anywhere from one to four time points (pre-sensitization, 2, 6 and 24 weeks).

What the research found in general, with its limitations: Significantly more large CDR3 similarity clusters were formed by expanded TCRs than by pre-sensitization or healthy control sets, consistent with antigen-driven responses. Because all patients had alopecia, a presumed autoimmune disease, the immune response of the patients might differ from that of healthy individuals. After repeated subsampling, the strength of the expansion versus patch-test correlation and the threshold at which it became significant changed. No change with DPC sensitization was found in the number of TCRs above 1 in 1000 frequency, and no evidence of global repertoire structure alterations was found. Patch test score correlated positively with the number of PT1 expanded TCRs, reaching significance at thresholds 8, 16 and 32 but not at 4.

Sequencing used whole blood, obtained in connection with sensitization to the hapten diphenylcyclopropenone (DPC). This chain joins TRBV9 to TRBJ1-1; TRBD1 is possibly the D segment (5 matching bases). This TCR derives from a young man with alopecia areata. Some clones in this sample may be carry-over from other donors' samples. The nucleotide sequence reads TGTGCCAGCAGCGTAGATTCGGGGGGCACTGAAGCTTTCTTT. It is translated as CASSVDSGGTEAFF.